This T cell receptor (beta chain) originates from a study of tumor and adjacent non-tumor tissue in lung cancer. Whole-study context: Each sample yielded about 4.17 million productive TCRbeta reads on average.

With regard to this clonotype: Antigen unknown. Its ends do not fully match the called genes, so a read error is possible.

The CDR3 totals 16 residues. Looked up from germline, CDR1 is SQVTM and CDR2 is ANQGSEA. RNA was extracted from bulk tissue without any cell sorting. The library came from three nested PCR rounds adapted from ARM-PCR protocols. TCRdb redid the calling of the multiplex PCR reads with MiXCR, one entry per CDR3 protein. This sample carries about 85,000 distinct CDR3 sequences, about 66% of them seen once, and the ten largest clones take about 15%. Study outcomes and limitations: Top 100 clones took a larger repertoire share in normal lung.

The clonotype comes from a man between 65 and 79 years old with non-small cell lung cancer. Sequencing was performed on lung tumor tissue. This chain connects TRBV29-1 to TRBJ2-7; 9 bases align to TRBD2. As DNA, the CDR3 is TGCAGCGTTGGAGGCAAAAGCGGGAGGACCTCCTACAAGCAGTACTTC. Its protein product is CSVGGKSGRTSYKQYF.